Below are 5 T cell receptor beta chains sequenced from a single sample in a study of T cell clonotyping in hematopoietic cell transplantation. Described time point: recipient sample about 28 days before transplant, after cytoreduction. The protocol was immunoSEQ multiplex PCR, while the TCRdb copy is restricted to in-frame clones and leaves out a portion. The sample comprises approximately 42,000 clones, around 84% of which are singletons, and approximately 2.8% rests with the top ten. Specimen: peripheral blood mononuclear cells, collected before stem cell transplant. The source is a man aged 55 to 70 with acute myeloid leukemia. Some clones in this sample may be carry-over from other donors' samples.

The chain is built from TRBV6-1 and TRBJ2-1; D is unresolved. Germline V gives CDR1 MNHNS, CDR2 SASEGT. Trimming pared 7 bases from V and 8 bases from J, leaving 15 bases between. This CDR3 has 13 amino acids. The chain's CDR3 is CASNAVIVDEQFF. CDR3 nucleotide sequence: TGTGCCAGCAACGCCGTTATCGTTGATGAGCAGTTCTTC.

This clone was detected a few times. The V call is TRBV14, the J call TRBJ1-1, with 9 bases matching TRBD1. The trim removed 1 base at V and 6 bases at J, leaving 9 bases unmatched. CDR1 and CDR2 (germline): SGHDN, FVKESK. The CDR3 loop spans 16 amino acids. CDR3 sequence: CASSQGQGVLGAEAFF. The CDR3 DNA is TGTGCCAGCAGCCAAGGACAGGGGGTTTTGGGCGCTGAAGCTTTCTTT.

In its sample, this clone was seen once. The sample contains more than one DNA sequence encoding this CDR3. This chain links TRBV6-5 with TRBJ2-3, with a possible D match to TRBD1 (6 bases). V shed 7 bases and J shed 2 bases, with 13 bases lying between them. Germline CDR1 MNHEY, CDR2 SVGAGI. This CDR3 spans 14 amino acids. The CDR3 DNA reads TGTGCCAGCAAGCCTGGACAGTCCACAGATACGCAGTATTTT. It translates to CASKPGQSTDTQYF.

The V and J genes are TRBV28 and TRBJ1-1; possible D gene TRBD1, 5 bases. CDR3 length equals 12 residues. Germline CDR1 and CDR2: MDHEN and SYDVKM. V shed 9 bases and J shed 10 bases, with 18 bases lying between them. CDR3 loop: CASARGTRGAFF. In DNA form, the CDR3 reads TGTGCCAGTGCCCGGGGGACCCGAGGAGCTTTCTTT.

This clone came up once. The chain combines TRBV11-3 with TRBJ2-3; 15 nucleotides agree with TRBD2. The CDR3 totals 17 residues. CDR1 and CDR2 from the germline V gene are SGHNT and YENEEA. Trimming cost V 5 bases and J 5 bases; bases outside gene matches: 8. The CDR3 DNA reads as TGTGCCAGCAGCGCTACGGGACTAGCGGGGGGTAAAGATACGCAGTATTTT. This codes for CASSATGLAGGKDTQYF.